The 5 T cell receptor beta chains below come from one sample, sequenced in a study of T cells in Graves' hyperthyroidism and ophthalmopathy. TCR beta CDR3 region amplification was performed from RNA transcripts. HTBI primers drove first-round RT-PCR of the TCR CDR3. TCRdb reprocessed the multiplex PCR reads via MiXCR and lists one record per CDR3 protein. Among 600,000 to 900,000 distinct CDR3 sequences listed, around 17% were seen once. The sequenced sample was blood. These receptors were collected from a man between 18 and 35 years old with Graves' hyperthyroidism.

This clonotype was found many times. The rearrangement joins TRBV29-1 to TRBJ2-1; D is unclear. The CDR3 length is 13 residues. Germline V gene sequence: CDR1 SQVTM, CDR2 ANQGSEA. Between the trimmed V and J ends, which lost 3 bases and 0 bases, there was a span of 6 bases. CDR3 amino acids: CSVDTYSYNEQFF. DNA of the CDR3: TGCAGCGTTGACACCTACTCCTACAATGAGCAGTTCTTC.

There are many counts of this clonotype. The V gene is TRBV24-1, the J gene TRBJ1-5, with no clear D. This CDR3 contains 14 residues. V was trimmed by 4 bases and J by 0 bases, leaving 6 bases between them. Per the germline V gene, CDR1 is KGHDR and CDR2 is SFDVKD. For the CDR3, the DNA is TGTGCCACCAGTGAACTCGATAGCAATCAGCCCCAGCATTTT. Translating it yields CATSELDSNQPQHF.

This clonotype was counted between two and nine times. CDR3: CSAAGGLARVGSYNEQFF. The CDR3 DNA reads TGCAGTGCTGCCGGTGGACTAGCCAGGGTCGGGTCCTACAATGAGCAGTTCTTC. This rearrangement joins TRBV20-1 to TRBJ2-1; 8 nucleotides match TRBD2. Unmatched junction bases numbered 16, after V lost 5 bases and J lost 1 base. This CDR3 region has 18 residues. CDR1 is DFQATT, CDR2 SNEGSKA, per germline (reference sequence).

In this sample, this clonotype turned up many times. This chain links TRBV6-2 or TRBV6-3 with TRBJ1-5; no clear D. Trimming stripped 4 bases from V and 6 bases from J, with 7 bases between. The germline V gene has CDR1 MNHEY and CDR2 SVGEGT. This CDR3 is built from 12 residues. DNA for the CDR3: TGTGCCAGCAGTTGGCCTCGTCAGCCCCAGCATTTT. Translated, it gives CASSWPRQPQHF.

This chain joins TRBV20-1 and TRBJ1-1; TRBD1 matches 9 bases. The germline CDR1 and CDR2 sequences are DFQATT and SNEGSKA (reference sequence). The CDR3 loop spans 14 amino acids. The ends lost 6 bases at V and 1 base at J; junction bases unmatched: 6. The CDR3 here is CSAATGGTNTEAFF. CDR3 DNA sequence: TGCAGTGCCGCGACAGGGGGAACGAACACTGAAGCTTTCTTT.